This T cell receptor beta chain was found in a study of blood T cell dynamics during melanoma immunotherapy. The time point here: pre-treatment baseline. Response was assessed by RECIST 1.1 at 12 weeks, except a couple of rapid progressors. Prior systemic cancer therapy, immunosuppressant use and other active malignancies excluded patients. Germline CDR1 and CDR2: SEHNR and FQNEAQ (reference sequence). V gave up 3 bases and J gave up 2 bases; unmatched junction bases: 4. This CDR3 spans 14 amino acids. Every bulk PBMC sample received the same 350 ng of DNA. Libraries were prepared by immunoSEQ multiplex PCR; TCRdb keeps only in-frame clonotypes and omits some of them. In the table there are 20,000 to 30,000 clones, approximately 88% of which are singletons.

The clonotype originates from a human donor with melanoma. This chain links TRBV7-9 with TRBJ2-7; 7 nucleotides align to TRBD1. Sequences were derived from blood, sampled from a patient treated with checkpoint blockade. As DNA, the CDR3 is TGTGCCAGCAGCTTTAGACAGGGCACCTACGAGCAGTACTTC. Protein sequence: CASSFRQGTYEQYF.